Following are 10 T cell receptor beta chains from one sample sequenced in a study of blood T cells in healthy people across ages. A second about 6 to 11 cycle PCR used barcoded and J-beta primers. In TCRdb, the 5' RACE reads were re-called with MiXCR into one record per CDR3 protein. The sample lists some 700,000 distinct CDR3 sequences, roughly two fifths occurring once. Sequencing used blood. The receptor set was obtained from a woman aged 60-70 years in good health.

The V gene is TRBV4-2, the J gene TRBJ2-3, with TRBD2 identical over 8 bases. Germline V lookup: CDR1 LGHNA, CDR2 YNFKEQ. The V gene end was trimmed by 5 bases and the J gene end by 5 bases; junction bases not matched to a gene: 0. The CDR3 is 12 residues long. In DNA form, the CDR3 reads TGTGCCAGCAGCACTAGCGGAGATACGCAGTATTTT. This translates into CASSTSGDTQYF.

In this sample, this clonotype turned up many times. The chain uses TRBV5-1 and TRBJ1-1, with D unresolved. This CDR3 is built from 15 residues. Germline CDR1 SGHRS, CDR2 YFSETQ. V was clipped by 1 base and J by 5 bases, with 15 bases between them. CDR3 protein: CASSLRTGEGTEAFF. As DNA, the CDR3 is TGCGCCAGCAGCTTGCGTACCGGGGAAGGGACTGAAGCTTTCTTT.

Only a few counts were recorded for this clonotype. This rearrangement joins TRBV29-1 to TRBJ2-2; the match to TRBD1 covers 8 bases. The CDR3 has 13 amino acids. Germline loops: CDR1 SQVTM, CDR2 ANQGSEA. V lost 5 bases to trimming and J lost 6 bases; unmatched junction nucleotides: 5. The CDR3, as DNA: TGCAGCGTTCCCGACAGGGGAGCCGGGGAGCTGTTTTTT. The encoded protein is CSVPDRGAGELFF.

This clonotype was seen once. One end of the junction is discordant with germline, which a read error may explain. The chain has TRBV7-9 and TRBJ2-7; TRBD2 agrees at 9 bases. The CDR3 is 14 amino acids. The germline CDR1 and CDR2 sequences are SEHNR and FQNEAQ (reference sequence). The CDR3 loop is CTSSLAGETYEQYF. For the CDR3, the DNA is TGTACCAGCAGCTTAGCGGGAGAAACCTACGAGCAGTACTTC.

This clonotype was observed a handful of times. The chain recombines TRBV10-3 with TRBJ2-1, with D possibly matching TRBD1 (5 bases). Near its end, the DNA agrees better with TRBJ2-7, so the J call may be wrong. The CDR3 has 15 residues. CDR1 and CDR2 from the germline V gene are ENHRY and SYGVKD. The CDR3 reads CAISEPIDSYNEQYF. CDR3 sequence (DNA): TGTGCCATCAGTGAACCCATCGACAGCTACAATGAGCAGTACTTC.

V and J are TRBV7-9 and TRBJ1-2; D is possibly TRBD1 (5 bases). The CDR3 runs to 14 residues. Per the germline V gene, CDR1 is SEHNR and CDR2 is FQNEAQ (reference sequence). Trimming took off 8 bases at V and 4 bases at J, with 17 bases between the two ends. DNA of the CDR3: TGTGCCAGCGGGAGCGGGGCCCGGGTCTATGGCTACACCTTC. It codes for CASGSGARVYGYTF. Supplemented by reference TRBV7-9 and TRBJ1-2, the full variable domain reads DTGVSQNPRHKITKRGQNVTFRCDPISEHNRLYWYRQTLGQGPEFLTYFQNEAQLEKSRLLSDRFSAERPKGSFSTLEIQRTEQGDSAMYLCASGSGARVYGYTFGSGTRLTVV.

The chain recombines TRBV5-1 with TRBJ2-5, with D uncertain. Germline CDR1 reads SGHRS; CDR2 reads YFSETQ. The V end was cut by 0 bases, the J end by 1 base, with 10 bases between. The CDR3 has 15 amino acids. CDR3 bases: TGCGCCAGCAGCTTGGGCGTAGGGTCCCAAGAGACCCAGTACTTC. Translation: CASSLGVGSQETQYF.

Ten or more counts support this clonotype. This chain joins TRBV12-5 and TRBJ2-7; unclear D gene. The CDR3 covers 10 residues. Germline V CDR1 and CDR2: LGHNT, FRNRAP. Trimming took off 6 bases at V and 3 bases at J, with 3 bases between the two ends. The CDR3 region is CASGDYEQYF. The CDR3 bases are TGTGCTAGTGGGGACTACGAGCAGTACTTC.

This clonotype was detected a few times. The CDR3: CSAAGATGELFF. The DNA of the CDR3 is TGCAGTGCTGCTGGGGCCACCGGGGAGCTGTTTTTT. The rearrangement uses TRBV20-1 and TRBJ2-2, with D possibly being TRBD1 (5 bases). From germline, CDR1 is DFQATT and CDR2 SNEGSKA (reference sequence). The CDR3 length is 12 residues. Trimming left V 5 bases short and J 4 bases short, with 8 bases between.

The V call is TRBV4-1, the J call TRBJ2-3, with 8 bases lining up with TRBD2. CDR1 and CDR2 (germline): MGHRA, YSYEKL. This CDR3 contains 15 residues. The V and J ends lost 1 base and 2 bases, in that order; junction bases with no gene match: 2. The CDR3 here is CASSQVAGTTDTQYF. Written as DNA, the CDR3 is TGCGCCAGCAGCCAAGTAGCGGGGACCACAGATACGCAGTATTTT.